Here is one T cell receptor (beta chain) with its context. This entry comes from a study of prognosis after radiotherapy for stage I lung cancer. The CDR3 is made up of 14 amino acids. The germline V gene encodes CDR1 DFQATT and CDR2 SNEGSKA (reference sequence). Between the trimmed V and J ends, which lost 6 bases and 3 bases, there was a span of 15 bases. Multiplex PCR, run in two rounds, amplified TCR beta CDR3 from genomic DNA. Round-one PCR had primers specific to each TRBV and TRBJ gene. TCRdb passed the multiplex PCR reads through MiXCR, listing each CDR3 protein once. This table has around 11,000 distinct CDR3 sequences, around 55% appearing once.

This chain joins TRBV20-1 and TRBJ1-5; the D is unclear. The sequence came from a donor aged 50 or older with non-small cell lung cancer. This specimen was PBMCs, taken before or after stereotactic body radiation therapy (not recorded which). The CDR3 sequence: CSAQAGPFNQPQHF. The CDR3 DNA reads as TGCAGTGCCCAGGCTGGACCTTTCAATCAGCCCCAGCATTTT.